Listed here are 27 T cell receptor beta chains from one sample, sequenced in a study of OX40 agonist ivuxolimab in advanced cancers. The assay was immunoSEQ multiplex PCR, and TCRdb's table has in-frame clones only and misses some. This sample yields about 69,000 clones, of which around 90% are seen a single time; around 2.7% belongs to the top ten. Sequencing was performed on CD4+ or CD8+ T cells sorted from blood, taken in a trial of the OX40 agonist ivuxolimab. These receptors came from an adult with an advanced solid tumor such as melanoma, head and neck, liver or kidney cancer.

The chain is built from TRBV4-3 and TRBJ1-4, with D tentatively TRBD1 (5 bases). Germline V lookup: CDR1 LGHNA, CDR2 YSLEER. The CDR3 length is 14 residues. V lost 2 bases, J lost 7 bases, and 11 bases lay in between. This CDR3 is CASSQWGMGEKLFF. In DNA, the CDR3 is TGCGCCAGCAGCCAATGGGGGATGGGTGAAAAACTGTTTTTT.

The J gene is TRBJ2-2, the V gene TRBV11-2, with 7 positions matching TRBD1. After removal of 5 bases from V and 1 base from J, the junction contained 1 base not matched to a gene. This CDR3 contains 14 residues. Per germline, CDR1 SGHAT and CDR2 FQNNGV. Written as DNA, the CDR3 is TGTGCCAGCAGCCGGACAGGGAACACCGGGGAGCTGTTTTTT. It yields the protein CASSRTGNTGELFF.

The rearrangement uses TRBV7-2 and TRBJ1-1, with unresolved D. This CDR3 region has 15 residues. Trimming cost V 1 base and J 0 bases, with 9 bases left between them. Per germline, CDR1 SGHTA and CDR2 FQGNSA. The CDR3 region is CASSLVGYMNTEAFF. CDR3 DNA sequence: TGTGCCAGCAGCTTAGTAGGCTACATGAACACTGAAGCTTTCTTT.

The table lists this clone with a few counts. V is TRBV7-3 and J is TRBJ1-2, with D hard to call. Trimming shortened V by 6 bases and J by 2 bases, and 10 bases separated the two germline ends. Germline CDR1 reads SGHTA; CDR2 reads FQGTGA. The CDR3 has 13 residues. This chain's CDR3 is CASSFGGNYGYTF. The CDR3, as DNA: TGTGCCAGCAGTTTCGGAGGGAACTATGGCTACACCTTC.

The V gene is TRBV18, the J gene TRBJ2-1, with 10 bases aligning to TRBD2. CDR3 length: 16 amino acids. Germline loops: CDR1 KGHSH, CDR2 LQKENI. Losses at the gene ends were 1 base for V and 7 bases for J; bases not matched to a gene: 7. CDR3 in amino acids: CASSPRTSGMRNEQFF. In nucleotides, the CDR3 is TGTGCCAGCTCACCACGTACTAGCGGGATGAGGAATGAGCAGTTCTTC.

The DNA for the CDR3 is TGTGCCAGCAGTTTATACGGGACAGGTCAAAACATTCAGTACTTC. It yields the protein CASSLYGTGQNIQYF. The V gene is TRBV27, the J gene TRBJ2-4; 8 bases are a match to TRBD1. V lost 1 base and J lost 5; bases outside the gene matches: 4. Germline V lookup: CDR1 MNHEY, CDR2 SMNVEV (reference sequence). CDR3 length equals 15 residues.

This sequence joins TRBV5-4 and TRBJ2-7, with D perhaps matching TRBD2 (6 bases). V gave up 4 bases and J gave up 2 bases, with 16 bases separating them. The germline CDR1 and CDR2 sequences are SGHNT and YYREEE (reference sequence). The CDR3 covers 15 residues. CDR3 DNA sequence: TGTGCCAGCAGCCCGGAAGGAGGGGCCGCCTACGAGCAGTACTTC. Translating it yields CASSPEGGAAYEQYF.

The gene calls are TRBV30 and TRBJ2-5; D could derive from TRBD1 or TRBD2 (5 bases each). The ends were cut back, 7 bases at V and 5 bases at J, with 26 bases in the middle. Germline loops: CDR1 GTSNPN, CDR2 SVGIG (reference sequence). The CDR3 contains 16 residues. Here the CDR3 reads CASNASPGWDRETQYF. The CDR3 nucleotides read TGTGCCTCCAATGCCTCTCCCGGGTGGGACCGGGAGACCCAGTACTTC.

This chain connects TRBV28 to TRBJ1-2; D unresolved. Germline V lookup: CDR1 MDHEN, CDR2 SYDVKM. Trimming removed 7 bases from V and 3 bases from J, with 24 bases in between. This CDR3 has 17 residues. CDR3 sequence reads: CASKEARSSASDYGYTF. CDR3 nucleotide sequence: TGTGCCAGCAAAGAGGCCAGGAGCTCCGCCTCCGACTATGGCTACACCTTC.

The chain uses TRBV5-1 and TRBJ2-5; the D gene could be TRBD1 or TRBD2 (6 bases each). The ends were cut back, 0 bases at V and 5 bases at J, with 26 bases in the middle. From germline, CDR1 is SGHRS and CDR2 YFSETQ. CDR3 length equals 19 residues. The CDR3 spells CASSLGRGQRGGRRETQYF. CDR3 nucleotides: TGCGCCAGCAGCTTGGGCCGGGGGCAGAGAGGGGGTAGGCGGGAGACCCAGTACTTC.

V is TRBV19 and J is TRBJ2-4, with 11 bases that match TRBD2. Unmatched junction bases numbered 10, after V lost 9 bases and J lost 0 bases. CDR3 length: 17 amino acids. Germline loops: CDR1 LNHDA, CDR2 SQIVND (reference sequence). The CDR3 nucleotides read TGTGCCAGCCTACTAGCGGGAGTGAAGCTAGCCAAAAACATTCAGTACTTC. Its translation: CASLLAGVKLAKNIQYF.

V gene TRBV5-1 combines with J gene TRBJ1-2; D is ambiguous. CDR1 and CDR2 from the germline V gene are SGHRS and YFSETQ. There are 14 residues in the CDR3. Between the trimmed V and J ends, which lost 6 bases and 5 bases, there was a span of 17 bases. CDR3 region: CASTHGQVSYGYTF. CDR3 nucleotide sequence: TGCGCCAGCACCCACGGGCAGGTTTCATATGGCTACACCTTC.

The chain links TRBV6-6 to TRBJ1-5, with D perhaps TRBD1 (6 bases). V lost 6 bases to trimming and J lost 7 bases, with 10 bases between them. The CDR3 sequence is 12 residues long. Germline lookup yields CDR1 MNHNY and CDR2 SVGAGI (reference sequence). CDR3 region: CASSTGRQPQHF. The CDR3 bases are TGTGCCAGCAGCACAGGGAGACAGCCCCAGCATTTT.

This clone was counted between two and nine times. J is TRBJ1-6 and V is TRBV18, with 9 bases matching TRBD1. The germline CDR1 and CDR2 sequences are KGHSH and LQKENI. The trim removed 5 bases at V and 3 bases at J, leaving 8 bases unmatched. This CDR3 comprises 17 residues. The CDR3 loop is CASSSEQGADYNSPLHF. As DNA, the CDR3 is TGTGCCAGCTCATCCGAACAGGGGGCTGACTATAATTCACCCCTCCACTTT.

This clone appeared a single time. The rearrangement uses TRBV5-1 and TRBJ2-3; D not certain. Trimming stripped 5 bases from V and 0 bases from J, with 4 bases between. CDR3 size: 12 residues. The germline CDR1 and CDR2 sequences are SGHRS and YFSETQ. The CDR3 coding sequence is TGCGCCAGCAGGCAGAGCACAGATACGCAGTATTTT. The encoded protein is CASRQSTDTQYF.

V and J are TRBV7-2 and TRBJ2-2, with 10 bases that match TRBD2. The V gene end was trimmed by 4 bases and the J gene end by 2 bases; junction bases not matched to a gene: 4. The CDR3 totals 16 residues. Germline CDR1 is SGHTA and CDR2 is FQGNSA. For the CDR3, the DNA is TGTGCCAGCAGCTGGGCTAGCGGGAGTAACACCGGGGAGCTGTTTTTT. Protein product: CASSWASGSNTGELFF.

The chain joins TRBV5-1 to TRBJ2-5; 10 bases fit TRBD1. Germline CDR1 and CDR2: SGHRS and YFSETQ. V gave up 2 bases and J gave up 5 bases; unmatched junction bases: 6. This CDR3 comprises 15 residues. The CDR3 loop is CASSLTGQGLETQYF. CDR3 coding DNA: TGCGCCAGCAGCTTAACGGGACAGGGGTTGGAGACCCAGTACTTC.

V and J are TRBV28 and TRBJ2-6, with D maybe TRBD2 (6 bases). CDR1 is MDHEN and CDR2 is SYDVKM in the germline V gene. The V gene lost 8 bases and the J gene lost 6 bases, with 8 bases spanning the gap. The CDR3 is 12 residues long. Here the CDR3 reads CASRGEANVLTF. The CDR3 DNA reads TGTGCCAGCCGCGGGGAGGCCAACGTCCTGACTTTC.

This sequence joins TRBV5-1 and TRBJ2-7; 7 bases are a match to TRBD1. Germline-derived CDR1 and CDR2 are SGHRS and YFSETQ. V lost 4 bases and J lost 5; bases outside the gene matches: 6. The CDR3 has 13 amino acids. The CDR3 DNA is TGCGCCAGCAGCCCGGACAGGTCGCACGAGCAGTACTTC. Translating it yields CASSPDRSHEQYF.

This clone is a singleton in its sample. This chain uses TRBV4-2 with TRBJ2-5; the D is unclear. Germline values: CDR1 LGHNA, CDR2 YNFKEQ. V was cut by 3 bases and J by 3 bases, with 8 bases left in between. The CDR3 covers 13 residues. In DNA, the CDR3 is TGTGCCAGCAGCCAGGAAAAAAAAGAGACCCAGTACTTC. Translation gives CASSQEKKETQYF.

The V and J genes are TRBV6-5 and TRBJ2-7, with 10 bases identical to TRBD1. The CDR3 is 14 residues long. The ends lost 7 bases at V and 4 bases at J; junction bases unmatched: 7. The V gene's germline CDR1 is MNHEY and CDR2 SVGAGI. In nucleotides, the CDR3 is TGTGCCAGCACCGTCGGGACAGGGGCTTACGAGCAGTACTTC. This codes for CASTVGTGAYEQYF.

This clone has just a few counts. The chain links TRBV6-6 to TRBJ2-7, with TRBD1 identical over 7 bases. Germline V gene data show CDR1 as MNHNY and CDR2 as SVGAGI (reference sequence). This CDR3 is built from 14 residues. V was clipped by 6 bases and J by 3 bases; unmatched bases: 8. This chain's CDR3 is CASSLPGQLYEQYF. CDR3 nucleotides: TGTGCCAGCAGCTTGCCGGGACAGCTCTACGAGCAGTACTTC.

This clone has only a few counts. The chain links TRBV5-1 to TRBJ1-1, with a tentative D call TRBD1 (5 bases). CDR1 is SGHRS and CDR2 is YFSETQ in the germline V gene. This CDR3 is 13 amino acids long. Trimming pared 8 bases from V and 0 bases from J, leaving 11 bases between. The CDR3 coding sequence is TGCGCCAGTTCACAGGACATGAACACTGAAGCTTTCTTT. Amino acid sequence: CASSQDMNTEAFF.

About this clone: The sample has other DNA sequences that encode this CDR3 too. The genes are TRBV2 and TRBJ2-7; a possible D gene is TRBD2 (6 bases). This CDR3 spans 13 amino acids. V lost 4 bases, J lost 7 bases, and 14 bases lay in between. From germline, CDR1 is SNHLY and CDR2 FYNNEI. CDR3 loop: CASSATSAGEQYF. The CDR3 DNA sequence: TGTGCCAGCAGTGCAACGTCCGCGGGGGAGCAGTACTTC.

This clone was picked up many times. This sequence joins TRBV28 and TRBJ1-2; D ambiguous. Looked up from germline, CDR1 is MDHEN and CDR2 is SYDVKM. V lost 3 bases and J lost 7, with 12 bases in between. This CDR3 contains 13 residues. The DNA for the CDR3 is TGTGCCAGCAGTTTGGAGAATATCCGTGGCTACACCTTC. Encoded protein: CASSLENIRGYTF.

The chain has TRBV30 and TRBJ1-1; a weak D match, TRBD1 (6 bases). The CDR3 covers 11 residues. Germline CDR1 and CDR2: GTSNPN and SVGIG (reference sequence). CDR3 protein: CTGIMNTEAFF. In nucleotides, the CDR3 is TGTACAGGGATCATGAACACTGAAGCTTTCTTT.

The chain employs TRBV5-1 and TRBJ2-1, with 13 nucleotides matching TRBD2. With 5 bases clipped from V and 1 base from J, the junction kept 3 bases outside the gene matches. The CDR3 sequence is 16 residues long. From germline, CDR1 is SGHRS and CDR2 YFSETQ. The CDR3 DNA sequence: TGCGCCAGCAGTCAACTAGCGGGGGGGTCCTACAATGAGCAGTTCTTC. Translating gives CASSQLAGGSYNEQFF.